The source of this T cell receptor beta chain is a study of blood T cell repertoires in COVID-19. Turning to the study itself: Samples taken during acute and convalescent COVID-19 were collected in the United States, Italy and Spain. The analysed material was cDNA or gDNA that came from T cells, B-cell-depleted T cells, or PBMCs.

Per the original data handling: Amplifying reference gene primers gave estimates of nucleated cell counts. The repertoire was sequenced with immunoSEQ multiplex PCR; TCRdb's copy has only in-frame clones and lacks some. V, J and clone size are taken as reported in that table, and D and trimming were inferred from the DNA itself. The sample carries 46,000 or so clones, around four fifths recorded once. The CDR3 has 13 residues. Trimming removed 6 bases from V and 1 base from J, with 7 bases in between. Germline V lookup: CDR1 SNHLY, CDR2 FYNNEI. The gene calls are TRBV2 and TRBJ1-3, with unresolved D. The sample comprised peripheral blood. The sequence came from a human donor in a cohort sampled during active COVID-19. The CDR3 region is CASRQDSGNTIYF. In nucleotides, the CDR3 is TGTGCCAGCAGGCAGGATTCTGGAAACACCATATATTTT.